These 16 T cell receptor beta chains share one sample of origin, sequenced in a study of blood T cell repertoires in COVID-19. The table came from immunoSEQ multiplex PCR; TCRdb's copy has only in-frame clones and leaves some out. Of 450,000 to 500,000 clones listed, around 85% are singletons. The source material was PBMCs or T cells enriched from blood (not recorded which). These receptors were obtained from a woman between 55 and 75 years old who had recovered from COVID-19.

The CDR3 DNA reads TGTGCTAGTGGTTTGCTTCCGGGACAGGGGATACCCTACGAGCAGTACTTC. This encodes CASGLLPGQGIPYEQYF. The V gene is TRBV12-5, the J gene TRBJ2-7; 10 bases map to TRBD1. CDR1 and CDR2 (germline): LGHNT, FRNRAP. The junction had 9 bases not matched to a gene; V was cut back by 2 bases and J by 2 bases. The CDR3 has 17 residues.

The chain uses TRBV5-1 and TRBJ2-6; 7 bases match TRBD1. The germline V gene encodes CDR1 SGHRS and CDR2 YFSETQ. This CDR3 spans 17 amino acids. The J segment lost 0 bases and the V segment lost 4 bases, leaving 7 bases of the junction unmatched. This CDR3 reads CASSTTTGVSGANVLTF. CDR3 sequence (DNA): TGCGCCAGCAGCACTACAACAGGGGTCTCTGGGGCCAACGTCCTGACTTTC.

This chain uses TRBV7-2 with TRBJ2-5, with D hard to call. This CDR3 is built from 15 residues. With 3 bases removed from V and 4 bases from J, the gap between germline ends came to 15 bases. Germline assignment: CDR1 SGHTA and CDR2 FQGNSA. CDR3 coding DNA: TGTGCCAGCAGCTTTCCCACAACCTTAACAGAGACCCAGTACTTC. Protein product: CASSFPTTLTETQYF.

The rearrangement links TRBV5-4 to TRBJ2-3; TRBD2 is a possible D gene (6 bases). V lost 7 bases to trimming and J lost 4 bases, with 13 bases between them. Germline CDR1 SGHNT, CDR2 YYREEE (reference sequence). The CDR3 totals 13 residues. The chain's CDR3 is CASGRLGADTQYF. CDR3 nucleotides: TGTGCCAGCGGCAGACTAGGGGCAGATACGCAGTATTTT.

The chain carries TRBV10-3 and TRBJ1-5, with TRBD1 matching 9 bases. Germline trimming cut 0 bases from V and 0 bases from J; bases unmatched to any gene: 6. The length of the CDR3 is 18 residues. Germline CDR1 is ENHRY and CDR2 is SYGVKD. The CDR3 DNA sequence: TGTGCCATCAGTGAGTCTGGGACAGGGCCTTATAGCAATCAGCCCCAGCATTTT. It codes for CAISESGTGPYSNQPQHF.

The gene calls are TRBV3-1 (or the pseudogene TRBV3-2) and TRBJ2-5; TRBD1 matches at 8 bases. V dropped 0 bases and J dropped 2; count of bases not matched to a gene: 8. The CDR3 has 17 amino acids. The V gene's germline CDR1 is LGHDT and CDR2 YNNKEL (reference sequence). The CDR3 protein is CASSQDRVYRGQETQYF. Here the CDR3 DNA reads TGTGCCAGCAGCCAAGATAGGGTTTACAGGGGGCAAGAGACCCAGTACTTC.

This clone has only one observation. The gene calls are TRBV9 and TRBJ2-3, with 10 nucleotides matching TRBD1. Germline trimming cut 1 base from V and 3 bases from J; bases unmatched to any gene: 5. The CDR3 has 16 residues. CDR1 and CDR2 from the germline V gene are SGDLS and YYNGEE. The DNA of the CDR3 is TGTGCCAGCAGCGTACTACCGGGACAGGGGACAGATACGCAGTATTTT. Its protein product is CASSVLPGQGTDTQYF.

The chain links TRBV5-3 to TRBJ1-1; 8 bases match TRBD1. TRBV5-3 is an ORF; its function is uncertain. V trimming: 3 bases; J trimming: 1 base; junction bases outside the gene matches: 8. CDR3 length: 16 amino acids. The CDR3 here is CARSSWTGKSNTEAFF. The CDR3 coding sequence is TGTGCCAGAAGCTCCTGGACAGGGAAATCGAACACTGAAGCTTTCTTT.

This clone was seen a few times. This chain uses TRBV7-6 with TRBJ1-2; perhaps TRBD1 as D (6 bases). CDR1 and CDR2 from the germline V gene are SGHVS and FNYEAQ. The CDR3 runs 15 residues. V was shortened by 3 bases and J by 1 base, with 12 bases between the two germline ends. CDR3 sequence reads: CASSFSGAINYGYTF. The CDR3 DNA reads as TGTGCCAGCAGCTTCTCAGGGGCGATTAACTATGGCTACACCTTC. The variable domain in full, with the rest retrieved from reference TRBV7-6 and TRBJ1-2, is GAGVSQSPRYKVTKRGQDVALRCDPISGHVSLYWYRQALGQGPEFLTYFNYEAQQDKSGLPNDRFSAERPEGSISTLTIQRTEQRDSAMYRCASSFSGAINYGYTFGSGTRLTVV.

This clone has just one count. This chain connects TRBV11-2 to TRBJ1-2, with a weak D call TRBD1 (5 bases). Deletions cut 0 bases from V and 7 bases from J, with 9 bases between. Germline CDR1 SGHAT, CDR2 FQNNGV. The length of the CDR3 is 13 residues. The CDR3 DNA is TGTGCCAGCAGCTTAGACAGGAGGGGTGGCTACACCTTC. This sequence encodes CASSLDRRGGYTF.

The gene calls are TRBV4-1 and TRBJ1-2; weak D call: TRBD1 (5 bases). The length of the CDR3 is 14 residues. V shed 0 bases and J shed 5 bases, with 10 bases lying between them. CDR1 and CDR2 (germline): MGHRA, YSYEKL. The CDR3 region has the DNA TGCGCCAGCAGCCAAGACAGCCCAGGGTATGGCTACACCTTC. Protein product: CASSQDSPGYGYTF.

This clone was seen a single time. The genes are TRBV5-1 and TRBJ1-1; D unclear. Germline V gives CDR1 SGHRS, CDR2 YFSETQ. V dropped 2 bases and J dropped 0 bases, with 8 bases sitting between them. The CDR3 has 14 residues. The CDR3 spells CASSFSVMNTEAFF. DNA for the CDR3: TGCGCCAGCAGCTTTTCAGTGATGAACACTGAAGCTTTCTTT.

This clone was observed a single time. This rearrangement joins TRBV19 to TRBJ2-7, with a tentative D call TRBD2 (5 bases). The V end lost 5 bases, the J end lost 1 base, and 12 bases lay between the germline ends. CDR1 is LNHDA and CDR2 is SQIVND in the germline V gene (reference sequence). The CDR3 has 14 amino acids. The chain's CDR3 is CASSPRGGSYEQYF. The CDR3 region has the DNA TGTGCCAGTAGTCCCCGAGGCGGGTCCTACGAGCAGTACTTC.

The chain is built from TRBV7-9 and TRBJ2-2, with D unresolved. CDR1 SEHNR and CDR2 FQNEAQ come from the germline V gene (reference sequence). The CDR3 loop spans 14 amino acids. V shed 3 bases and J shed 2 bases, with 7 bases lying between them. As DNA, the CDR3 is TGTGCCAGCAGCTTCGGGTTAAACACCGGGGAGCTGTTTTTT. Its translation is CASSFGLNTGELFF.

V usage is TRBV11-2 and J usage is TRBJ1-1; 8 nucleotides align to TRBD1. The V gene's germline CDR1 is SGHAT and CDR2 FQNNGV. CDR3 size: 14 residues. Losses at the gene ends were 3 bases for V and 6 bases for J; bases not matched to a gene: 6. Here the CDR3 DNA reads TGTGCCAGCAGCTTCGGACAGGGCAGTGCTGAAGCTTTCTTT. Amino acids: CASSFGQGSAEAFF.

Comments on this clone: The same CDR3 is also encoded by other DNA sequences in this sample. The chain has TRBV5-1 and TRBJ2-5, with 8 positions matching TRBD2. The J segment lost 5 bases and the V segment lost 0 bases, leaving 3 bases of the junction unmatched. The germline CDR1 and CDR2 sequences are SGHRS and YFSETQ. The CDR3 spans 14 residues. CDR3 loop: CASSLGLAGETQYF. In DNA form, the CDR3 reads TGCGCCAGCAGCTTGGGATTAGCGGGGGAGACCCAGTACTTC.